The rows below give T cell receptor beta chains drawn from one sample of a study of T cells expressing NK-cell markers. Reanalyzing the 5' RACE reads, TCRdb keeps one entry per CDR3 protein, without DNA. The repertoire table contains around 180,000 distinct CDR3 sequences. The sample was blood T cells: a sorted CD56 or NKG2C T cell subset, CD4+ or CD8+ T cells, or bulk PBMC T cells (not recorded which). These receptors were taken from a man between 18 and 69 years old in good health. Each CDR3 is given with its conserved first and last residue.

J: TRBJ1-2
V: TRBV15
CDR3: CATSRDLGAGRGYTF

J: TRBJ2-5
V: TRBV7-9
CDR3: CASGETSDMGETQYF

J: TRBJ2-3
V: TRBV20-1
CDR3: CSARILQVAHTDTQYF

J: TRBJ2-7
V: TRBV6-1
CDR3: CASPLRQLAYEQYF

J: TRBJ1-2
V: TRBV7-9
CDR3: CASSGPRAGGYGYTF

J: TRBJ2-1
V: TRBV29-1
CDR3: CSVEKYGTLDRNEQFF

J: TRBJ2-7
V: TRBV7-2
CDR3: CASSLLPGQGSEQYF

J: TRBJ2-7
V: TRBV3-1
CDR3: CASSPSPDPGGPYEQYF

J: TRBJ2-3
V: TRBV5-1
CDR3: CASSLLRPTDTQYF

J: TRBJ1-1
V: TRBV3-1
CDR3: CASSTDREVTEAFF

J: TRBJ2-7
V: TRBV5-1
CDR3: CASSFLRGDEAFYEQYF

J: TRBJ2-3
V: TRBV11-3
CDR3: CASSPTSGGHTDTQYF

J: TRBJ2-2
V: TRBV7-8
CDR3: CASSAGDGELFF

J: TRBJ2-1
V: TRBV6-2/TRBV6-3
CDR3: CASSYLAEGPYNEQFF

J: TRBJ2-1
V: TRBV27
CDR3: CASRGLAGGQFF

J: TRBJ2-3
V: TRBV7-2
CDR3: CASSPAGTSTDTQYF

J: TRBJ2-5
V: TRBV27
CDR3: CASSLASGGLQETQYF

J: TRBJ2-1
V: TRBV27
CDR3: CASSLVSTYNEQFF

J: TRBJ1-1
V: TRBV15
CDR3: CATSVGRGHLLNTEAFF

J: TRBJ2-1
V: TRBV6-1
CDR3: CASTLRGGASNEQFF

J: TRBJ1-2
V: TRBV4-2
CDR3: CASSQEAEGGGNGYTF

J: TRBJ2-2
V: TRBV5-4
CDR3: CASSLSLAYTGELFF

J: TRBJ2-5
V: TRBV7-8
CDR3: CASSLGASVGETQYF

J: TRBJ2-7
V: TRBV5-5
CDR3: CASSLQRAAYEQYF

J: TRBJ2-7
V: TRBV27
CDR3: CASSFSAGQSSYEQYF

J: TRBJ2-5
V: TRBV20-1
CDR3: CSAQAPHLIRETQYF

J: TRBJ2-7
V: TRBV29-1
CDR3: CSALDSYNYEQYF

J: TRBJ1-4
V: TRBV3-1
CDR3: CASSQEQTTNEKLFF

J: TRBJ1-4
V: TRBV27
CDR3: CASRQGGEKLFF

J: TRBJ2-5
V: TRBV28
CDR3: CASSLISAGGQETQYF

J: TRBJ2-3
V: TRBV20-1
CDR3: CSAETGGFGLDTQYF

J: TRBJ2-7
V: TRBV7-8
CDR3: CASSLVRGALYEQYF

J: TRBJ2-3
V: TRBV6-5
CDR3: CASSYSARSRPDTQYF

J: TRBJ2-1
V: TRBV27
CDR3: CASSPEYRGRLPINEQFF

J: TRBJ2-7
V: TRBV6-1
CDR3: CASGVLTGGSYEQYF

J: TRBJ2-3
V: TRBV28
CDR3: CASSPTGVATDTQYF

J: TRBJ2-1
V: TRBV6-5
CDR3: CASSYQSSGASYNEQFF

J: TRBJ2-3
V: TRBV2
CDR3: CAGEDRTSSTDTQYF

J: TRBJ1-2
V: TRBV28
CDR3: CASSSETGAQIYGYTF

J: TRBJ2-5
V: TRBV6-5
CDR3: CASSYSDGLQETQYF

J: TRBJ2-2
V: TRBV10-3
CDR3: CATQTGDTGELFF

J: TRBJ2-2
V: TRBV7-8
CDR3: CASSQQGPKGGELFF

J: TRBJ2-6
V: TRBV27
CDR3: CASSFTTVSGANVLTF

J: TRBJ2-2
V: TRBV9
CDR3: CASSVQTGTGTGELFF

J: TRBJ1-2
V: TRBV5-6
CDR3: CASSLEIAPIYGYTF

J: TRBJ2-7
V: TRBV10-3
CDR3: CAIAGGFEQYF

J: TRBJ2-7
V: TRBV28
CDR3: CASSLSAGNKYEQYF

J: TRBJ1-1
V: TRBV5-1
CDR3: CASSLSKGQLNTEAFF

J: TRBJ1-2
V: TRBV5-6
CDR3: CASAIGAGIYGYTF

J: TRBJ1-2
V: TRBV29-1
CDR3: CSVVSGGVYGYTF

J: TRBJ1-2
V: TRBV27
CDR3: CASSPRSTYGYTF

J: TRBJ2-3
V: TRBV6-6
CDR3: CASTRGGADTQYF

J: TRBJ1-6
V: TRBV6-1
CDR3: CASREWNRNYNSPLHF

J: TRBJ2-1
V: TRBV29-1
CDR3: CSVEGYGNEQFF

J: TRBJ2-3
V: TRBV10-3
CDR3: CAISDSTDTQYF